Below, 6 T cell receptor beta chains from the same sample are listed, as sequenced in a study of blood T cell repertoires in COVID-19. Some clones are missing from TCRdb's copy, which holds only in-frame ones; the method was immunoSEQ multiplex PCR. The data contain 95,000 to 150,000 clones, almost 90% of them singletons. The source material was peripheral blood. These TCRs come from a woman between 45 and 65 years old with active or convalescent COVID-19.

This rearrangement joins TRBV24-1 to TRBJ2-7, with 9 bases identical to TRBD1. The ends lost 2 bases at V and 2 bases at J; junction bases unmatched: 3. From germline, CDR1 is KGHDR and CDR2 SFDVKD. The CDR3 has 15 amino acids. CDR3 DNA sequence: TGTGCCACCAGTGATTCCGGGACAGGGACCTACGAGCAGTACTTC. Translating it yields CATSDSGTGTYEQYF.

The chain carries TRBV12-3 or TRBV12-4 and TRBJ2-2; D remains ambiguous. This CDR3 contains 13 residues. Trimming shortened V by 2 bases and J by 6 bases, and 7 bases separated the two germline ends. For the CDR3, the DNA is TGTGCCAGCAGTTTATCAGGTCCCGGGGAGCTGTTTTTT. Amino acids: CASSLSGPGELFF.

The chain joins TRBV28 to TRBJ1-5; no definite D call. The CDR3 runs to 14 residues. V was trimmed by 3 bases and J by 3 bases, leaving 9 bases between them. The V gene's germline CDR1 is MDHEN and CDR2 SYDVKM. CDR3 loop: CASSLLSDNQPQHF. DNA for the CDR3: TGTGCCAGCAGTTTGCTCTCAGACAATCAGCCCCAGCATTTT. The whole variable domain, remainder taken from reference TRBV28 and TRBJ1-5, is DVKVTQSSRYLVKRTGEKVFLECVQDMDHENMFWYRQDPGLGLRLIYFSYDVKMKEKGDIPEGYSVSREKKERFSLILESASTNQTSMYLCASSLLSDNQPQHFGDGTRLSIL.

The chain uses TRBV2 and TRBJ2-1; possibly TRBD2 for D (5 bases). The CDR3 has 11 residues. Germline V gene data show CDR1 as SNHLY and CDR2 as FYNNEI. Trimming took off 7 bases at V and 9 bases at J, with 10 bases between the two ends. Here the CDR3 DNA reads TGTGCCAGCAACGCCGGAGGTGAGCAGTTCTTC. Protein product: CASNAGGEQFF.

V and J are TRBV3-1 (or the pseudogene TRBV3-2) and TRBJ2-5, with D uncertain. The CDR3 spans 12 residues. CDR1 and CDR2 (germline): LGHDT, YNNKEL (reference sequence). Trimming shortened V by 4 bases and J by 5 bases, and 8 bases separated the two germline ends. The CDR3 region is CASSPPGETQYF. The CDR3 bases are TGTGCCAGCAGCCCACCCGGGGAGACCCAGTACTTC.

The rearrangement joins TRBV30 to TRBJ1-5; D is perhaps TRBD1 (5 bases). The CDR3 is 14 residues long. Germline CDR1 GTSNPN, CDR2 SVGIG (reference sequence). V was shortened by 1 base and J by 3 bases, with 10 bases between the two germline ends. The CDR3 region is CAWSEAQVNQPQHF. For the CDR3, the DNA is TGTGCCTGGAGTGAGGCACAGGTCAATCAGCCCCAGCATTTT.